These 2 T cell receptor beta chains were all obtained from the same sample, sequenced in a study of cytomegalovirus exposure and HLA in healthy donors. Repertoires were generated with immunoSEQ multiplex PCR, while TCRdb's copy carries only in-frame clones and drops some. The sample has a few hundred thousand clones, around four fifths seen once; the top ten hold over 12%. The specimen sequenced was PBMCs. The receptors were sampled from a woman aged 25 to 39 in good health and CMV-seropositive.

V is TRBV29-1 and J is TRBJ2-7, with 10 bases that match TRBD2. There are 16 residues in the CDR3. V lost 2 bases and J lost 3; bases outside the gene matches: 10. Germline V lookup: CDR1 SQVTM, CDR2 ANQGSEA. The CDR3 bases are TGCAGCGTTGAACGGTATCTAGCGGGAGTCTACTACGAGCAGTACTTC. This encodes CSVERYLAGVYYEQYF.

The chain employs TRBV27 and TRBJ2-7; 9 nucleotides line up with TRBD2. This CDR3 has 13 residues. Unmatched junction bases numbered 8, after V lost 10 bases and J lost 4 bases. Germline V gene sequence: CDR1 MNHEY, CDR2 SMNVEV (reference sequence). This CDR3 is CATAGGQAYEQYF. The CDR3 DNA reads TGTGCCACCGCGGGGGGGCAGGCTTACGAGCAGTACTTC.